These T cell receptor beta chains were read from a single sample in a study of persistence of HIV-infected CD4 T cells. The method was immunoSEQ multiplex PCR; TCRdb's version includes in-frame clones alone and lacks a portion of them. Among tens of thousands of clones listed, approximately 79% were seen once. No antigen is known for these receptors. Here the sequenced sample was CD4+ T cells sorted from PBMCs after approximately 19-hour stimulation, taken from a patient who received antiretroviral therapy. The receptors were gathered from an adult man with HIV who was CMV-seropositive. Each CDR3 is given with its conserved first and last residue. D genes are given only for firm matches. Not all rows give a size; the values are once, few, many and, for expanded clones, a class.

d_call	v_call	j_call	clone_size	cdr3_nt	cdr3_aa
NA	TRBV3-1/TRBV3-2	TRBJ2-7	NA	TGTGCCAGCAGCCAAGGGAACGGGGGCCACGAGCAGTACTTC	CASSQGNGGHEQYF
NA	TRBV10-1	TRBJ2-2	few	TGCGCCAGCAGTGAGTCGACGGGTGCGAAAACCGGGGAGCTGTTTTTT	CASSESTGAKTGELFF
NA	TRBV9	TRBJ2-3	NA	TGTGCCAGCAGCGTAGTGGTGGGAGATACGCAGTATTTT	CASSVVVGDTQYF
NA	TRBV28	TRBJ1-2	NA	TGTGCCAGCAGTTTATTTAGGAACTATGGCTACACCTTC	CASSLFRNYGYTF
NA	TRBV7-8	TRBJ1-1	NA	TGTGCCAGCAGCCCCTCGATCGGGACTGAAGCTTTCTTT	CASSPSIGTEAFF
NA	TRBV3-1/TRBV3-2	TRBJ1-1	NA	TGTGCCAGCAGCCAAGATGTCAGGGAAAGAGCTTTCTTT	CASSQDVRERAFF
NA	TRBV2	TRBJ2-1	few	TGTGCCAGCAGGCCCGGCTCCTACAATGAGCAGTTCTTC	CASRPGSYNEQFF
TRBD2	TRBV10-3	TRBJ2-3	NA	TGTGCCATCAGGTTGGCTAGCGGGGTGGATACGCAGTATTTT	CAIRLASGVDTQYF
NA	TRBV2	TRBJ1-5	NA	TGTGCCAGCAGTCTAAGGGAATCTAATCAGCCCCAGCATTTT	CASSLRESNQPQHF
TRBD1	TRBV5-1	TRBJ2-7	NA	TGCGCCAGCAGCTTGGACAGGGGGACCTACGAGCAGTACTTC	CASSLDRGTYEQYF
TRBD2	TRBV5-1	TRBJ2-3	NA	TGCGCCAGCAGCCTCCCGACTAGCCCTGACACAGATACGCAGTATTTT	CASSLPTSPDTDTQYF
NA	TRBV2	TRBJ1-1	NA	TGTGCCAGCAGTGTATGGCAGGGCAACACTGAAGCTTTCTTT	CASSVWQGNTEAFF
NA	TRBV7-9	TRBJ1-2	NA	TGTGCCAGCAGCTTAGCTTCGGGGTTCTATGGCTACACCTTC	CASSLASGFYGYTF
NA	TRBV7-3	TRBJ1-2	NA	TGTGCCAGCAGCCCATTCTATGGCTACACCTTC	CASSPFYGYTF
NA	TRBV6-5	TRBJ2-2	NA	TGTGCCAGCAGTAGGACAAGAAACACCGGGGAGCTGTTTTTT	CASSRTRNTGELFF
NA	TRBV5-1	TRBJ2-3	NA	TGCGCCAGCAGCTTGGTTGAGAGAGGTACGCAGTATTTT	CASSLVERGTQYF
TRBD1	TRBV3-1/TRBV3-2	TRBJ2-7	NA	TGTGCCAGCAGCCCTACAGGGGGACAACCCTACGAGCAGTACTTC	CASSPTGGQPYEQYF
NA	TRBV5-1	TRBJ1-5	few	TGCGCCAGCAGCTTGGACGGCGGTAATCAGCCCCAGCATTTT	CASSLDGGNQPQHF
TRBD1	TRBV6-5	TRBJ1-3	once	TGTGCCAGCAGTTACCAGGAGACAGGGGCAGGAACCATATATTTT	CASSYQETGAGTIYF
TRBD2	TRBV7-2	TRBJ2-1	NA	TGTGCCAGCAGCTTGTGGGGGGGGAGCTCCTACAATGAGCAGTTCTTC	CASSLWGGSSYNEQFF
TRBD1	TRBV15	TRBJ2-7	once	TGTGCCACCAGCAGTGACAGGGTCTTTCTTACCTACGAGCAGTACTTC	CATSSDRVFLTYEQYF
TRBD1	TRBV12-5	TRBJ1-3	NA	TGTGCTAGTGGTTTGTCGGTCAACAGGGGGCTGGGAAACACCATATATTTT	CASGLSVNRGLGNTIYF
TRBD1	TRBV7-9	TRBJ1-6	NA	TGTGCCAGCAGCGGACAGGTAGATTCACCCCTCCACTTT	CASSGQVDSPLHF
NA	TRBV5-1	TRBJ2-1	NA	TGCGCCAGCAGCTTGGTTCTGGGGGGGCCTCGGAATGAGCAGTTCTTC	CASSLVLGGPRNEQFF
TRBD1	TRBV5-4	TRBJ2-7	few	TGTGCCACTAAGCTAAACAGGGGGCCCTACGAGCAGTACTTC	CATKLNRGPYEQYF
TRBD1	TRBV7-9	TRBJ2-7	NA	TGTGCCAGCAGCGCTGGGACAGCGAACGAGCAGTACTTC	CASSAGTANEQYF
TRBD1	TRBV6-5	TRBJ2-7	NA	TGTGCCAGCAGACTGGGACAGGGGGCTTACGAGCAGTACTTC	CASRLGQGAYEQYF
TRBD1	TRBV28	TRBJ1-2	NA	TGTGCCAGCACCAGGACAGGCATTAACTATGGCTACACCTTC	CASTRTGINYGYTF
NA	TRBV18	TRBJ1-4	NA	TGTGCCAGCTCACCAACTAATGAAAAACTGTTTTTT	CASSPTNEKLFF
TRBD1	TRBV27	TRBJ1-1	NA	TGTGCCAGCAGTTTAACGACAGGGAGGAACACTGAAGCTTTCTTT	CASSLTTGRNTEAFF
TRBD1	TRBV9	TRBJ1-6	NA	TGTGCCAGCAGATCAGGGGGCGCATGGGATAATTCACCCCTCCACTTT	CASRSGGAWDNSPLHF
NA	TRBV5-5	TRBJ2-3	NA	TGTGCCAGCAGCTTAACATTCACTAGCACAGATACGCAGTATTTT	CASSLTFTSTDTQYF
TRBD1	TRBV29-1	TRBJ2-3	NA	TGCAGCGCTCGACAGGGGCTCACAGATACGCAGTATTTT	CSARQGLTDTQYF
NA	TRBV27	TRBJ1-6	NA	TGTGCCAGCAGGACTACAGGGTCCGGGGCCCTCCACTTT	CASRTTGSGALHF
NA	TRBV6-5	TRBJ2-3	NA	TGTGCCAGCGGGGAGGGCACAGATACGCAGTATTTT	CASGEGTDTQYF
NA	TRBV2	TRBJ2-7	NA	TGTGCCAGCAGTGAGGTGAGAGGGGTCGGCTACGAGCAGTACTTC	CASSEVRGVGYEQYF
NA	TRBV5-5	TRBJ1-3	NA	TGTGCCAGCAGCTTGGGAAGTTTCTCCTCTGGAAACACCATATATTTT	CASSLGSFSSGNTIYF
NA	TRBV5-4	TRBJ1-3	NA	TGTGCCAGCAGCATCGACACTCCGGGAAACACCATATATTTT	CASSIDTPGNTIYF
TRBD1	TRBV28	TRBJ1-2	few	TGTGCCAGCAGTCTAGGGACAGGGGGCAAGGCTGGCTACACCTTC	CASSLGTGGKAGYTF